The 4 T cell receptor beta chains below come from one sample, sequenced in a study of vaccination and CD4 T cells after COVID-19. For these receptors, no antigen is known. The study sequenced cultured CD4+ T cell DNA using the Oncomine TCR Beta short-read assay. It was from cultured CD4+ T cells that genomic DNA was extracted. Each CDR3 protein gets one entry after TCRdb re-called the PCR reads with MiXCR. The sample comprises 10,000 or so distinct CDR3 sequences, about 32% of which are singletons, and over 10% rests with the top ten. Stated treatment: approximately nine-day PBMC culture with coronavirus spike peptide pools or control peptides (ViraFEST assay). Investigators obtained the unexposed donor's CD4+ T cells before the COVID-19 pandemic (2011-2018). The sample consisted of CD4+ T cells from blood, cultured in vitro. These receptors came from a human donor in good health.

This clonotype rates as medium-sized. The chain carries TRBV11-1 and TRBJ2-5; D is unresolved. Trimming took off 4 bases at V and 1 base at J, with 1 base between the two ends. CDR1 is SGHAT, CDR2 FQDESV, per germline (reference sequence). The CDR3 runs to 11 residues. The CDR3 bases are TGTGCCAGCAGCTCCCAAGAGACCCAGTACTTC. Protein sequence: CASSSQETQYF.

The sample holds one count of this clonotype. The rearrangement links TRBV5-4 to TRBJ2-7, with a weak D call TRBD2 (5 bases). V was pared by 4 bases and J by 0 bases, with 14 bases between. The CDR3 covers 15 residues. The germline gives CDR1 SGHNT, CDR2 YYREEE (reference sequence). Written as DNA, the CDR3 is TGTGCCAGCAGCGTTTTTCGGGATCTCTCCTACGAGCAGTACTTC. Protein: CASSVFRDLSYEQYF.

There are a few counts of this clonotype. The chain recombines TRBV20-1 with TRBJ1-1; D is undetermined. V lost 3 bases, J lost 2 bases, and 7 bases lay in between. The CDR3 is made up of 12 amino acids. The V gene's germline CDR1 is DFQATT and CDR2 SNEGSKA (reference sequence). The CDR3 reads CSASSSNTEAFF. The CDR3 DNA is TGCAGTGCTAGTTCCAGTAACACTGAAGCTTTCTTT.

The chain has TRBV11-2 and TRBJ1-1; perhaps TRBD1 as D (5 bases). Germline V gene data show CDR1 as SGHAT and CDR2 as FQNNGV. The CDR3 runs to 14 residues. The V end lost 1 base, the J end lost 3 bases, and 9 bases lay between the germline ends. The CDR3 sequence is CASSLVGRDTEAFF. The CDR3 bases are TGTGCCAGCAGCTTAGTAGGCAGGGACACTGAAGCTTTCTTT.